A selection of T cell receptor beta chains follows, all from one sample in a study of T cells after posttransplantation cyclophosphamide. This table comes from immunoSEQ multiplex PCR, and its TCRdb copy is limited to in-frame clones, with some not included. The specimen gives fewer than 7,500 clones without singletons; the ten biggest hold about 6%. This specimen was PBMCs, taken after allogeneic stem cell transplant with posttransplant cyclophosphamide. These TCRs come from a female patient aged 45-60 years who received an allogeneic stem cell transplant from an unrelated donor, was CMV-positive, and had acute GVHD only. T cells may partly derive from the graft donor. The CDR3 runs from the conserved cysteine through the conserved F or W. The D gene is left open where the match is weak. The size field reads once, few or many counts, or a class when the clone is expanded.

clone size: many
J gene: TRBJ2-7
D gene: TRBD1
V gene: TRBV5-4
CDR3 DNA: TGTGCCAGCAGCGCTACAGGGGACGAGCAGTACTTC
CDR3 protein: CASSATGDEQYF

clone size: many
J gene: TRBJ2-1
D gene: -
V gene: TRBV7-2
CDR3 DNA: TGTGCCAGCAGCTTAATGGGCGGGGCTTCCTACAATGAGCAGTTCTTC
CDR3 protein: CASSLMGGASYNEQFF

clone size: many
J gene: TRBJ1-2
D gene: TRBD1
V gene: TRBV27
CDR3 DNA: TGTGCCAGCCGTGGGGGGGACAGGGGGCTGTTTGGCTATGGCTACACCTTC
CDR3 protein: CASRGGDRGLFGYGYTF

clone size: many
J gene: TRBJ2-5
D gene: -
V gene: TRBV6-5
CDR3 DNA: TGTGCCAGCAGTTACTTCTCTCAGGGGGGACAGACCCAGTACTTC
CDR3 protein: CASSYFSQGGQTQYF

clone size: many
J gene: TRBJ2-5
D gene: -
V gene: TRBV2
CDR3 DNA: TGTGCCAGCAGTGAAGCAGTGGGGGCGCTTCACCAAGAGACCCAGTACTTC
CDR3 protein: CASSEAVGALHQETQYF

clone size: many
J gene: TRBJ2-1
D gene: TRBD1
V gene: TRBV15
CDR3 DNA: TGTGCCACCAGTTTACAACCCGGACAGGGGGCCAATGAGCAGTTCTTC
CDR3 protein: CATSLQPGQGANEQFF

clone size: many
J gene: TRBJ2-3
D gene: TRBD2
V gene: TRBV5-5
CDR3 DNA: TGTGCCAGCAGCTTGTTCGAGGGAGCGGGGCTTCTTAGCACAGATACGCAGTATTTT
CDR3 protein: CASSLFEGAGLLSTDTQYF

clone size: many
J gene: TRBJ1-2
D gene: -
V gene: TRBV4-2
CDR3 DNA: TGTGCCAGCAGCCAAGGAGGGGGGGTGATCTATGGCTACACCTTC
CDR3 protein: CASSQGGGVIYGYTF

clone size: many
J gene: TRBJ2-1
D gene: -
V gene: TRBV21-1
CDR3 DNA: TGTGCCAGCAGCAAATCAAAACTAGCGGGAGGGATCAATGAGCAGTTCTTC
CDR3 protein: CASSKSKLAGGINEQFF

clone size: few
J gene: TRBJ2-7
D gene: -
V gene: TRBV7-2
CDR3 DNA: TGTGCCAGCATAACGGGAGTCGGCGAGCAGTACTTC
CDR3 protein: CASITGVGEQYF

clone size: medium-sized
J gene: TRBJ2-5
D gene: TRBD2
V gene: TRBV4-2
CDR3 DNA: TGTGCCAGCAGCCAGCTCTTAGCGGGAGATGGGGAGACCCAGTACTTC
CDR3 protein: CASSQLLAGDGETQYF